Listed below are T cell receptor beta chains from one sample, sequenced in a study of cytomegalovirus exposure and HLA in healthy donors. Assay: immunoSEQ multiplex PCR; the TCRdb copy retains only in-frame clones and omits some. The table shows over 70,000 clones, with 70% to 75% occurring only once. The sequencing sample was made of PBMCs. These receptors were obtained from a human donor in good health. Both conserved end residues are part of each CDR3. A D gene is named only where the DNA matches it firmly. Only part of the rows carry a size: once, few, many, or a class if the clone is expanded.

clone size: .; V gene: TRBV6-6; J gene: TRBJ2-2; D gene: TRBD1; CDR3 protein: CASSTGGTGELFF; CDR3 DNA: TGTGCCAGCAGTACAGGGGGTACCGGGGAGCTGTTTTTT
clone size: .; V gene: TRBV29-1; J gene: TRBJ2-3; D gene: TRBD2; CDR3 protein: CSTSLAGVTDTQYF; CDR3 DNA: TGCAGCACTTCACTAGCGGGAGTAACAGATACGCAGTATTTT
clone size: .; V gene: TRBV21-1; J gene: TRBJ1-3; D gene: .; CDR3 protein: CASSKGFSGNTIYF; CDR3 DNA: TGTGCCAGCAGCAAAGGGTTTAGTGGAAACACCATATATTTT
clone size: .; V gene: TRBV7-8; J gene: TRBJ1-3; D gene: TRBD1; CDR3 protein: CASSLSPQGGPGNTIYF; CDR3 DNA: TGTGCCAGCAGCCTTTCCCCTCAGGGGGGCCCTGGAAACACCATATATTTT
clone size: .; V gene: TRBV25-1; J gene: TRBJ2-7; D gene: .; CDR3 protein: CASSERTWGQYF; CDR3 DNA: TGTGCCAGCAGTGAAAGGACTTGGGGGCAGTACTTC
clone size: .; V gene: TRBV4-2; J gene: TRBJ2-7; D gene: TRBD1; CDR3 protein: CASSQHRGQSYEQYF; CDR3 DNA: TGTGCCAGCAGCCAGCACAGGGGGCAGTCCTACGAGCAGTACTTC
clone size: .; V gene: TRBV27; J gene: TRBJ1-5; D gene: TRBD1; CDR3 protein: CASRPGQISNQPQHF; CDR3 DNA: TGTGCCAGCAGGCCGGGACAGATTAGCAATCAGCCCCAGCATTTT
clone size: .; V gene: TRBV28; J gene: TRBJ2-5; D gene: TRBD2; CDR3 protein: CASSFSEREEVETQYF; CDR3 DNA: TGTGCCAGCAGTTTTTCCGAGCGGGAGGAGGTGGAGACCCAGTACTTC
clone size: few; V gene: TRBV30; J gene: TRBJ1-1; D gene: TRBD1; CDR3 protein: CAWSLGQGRTEAFF; CDR3 DNA: TGTGCCTGGAGTTTGGGACAGGGGAGGACTGAAGCTTTCTTT
clone size: .; V gene: TRBV30; J gene: TRBJ2-4; D gene: .; CDR3 protein: CAWSVPGLFTQYF; CDR3 DNA: TGTGCCTGGAGTGTACCTGGGCTGTTCACTCAGTACTTC
clone size: .; V gene: TRBV6-5; J gene: TRBJ2-7; D gene: .; CDR3 protein: CASSGTGPWEQYF; CDR3 DNA: TGTGCCAGCTCCGGGACTGGGCCGTGGGAACAGTACTTC
clone size: .; V gene: TRBV6-1; J gene: TRBJ1-2; D gene: TRBD1; CDR3 protein: CASSQGQGVNYGYTF; CDR3 DNA: TGTGCCAGCAGTCAAGGACAGGGGGTGAACTATGGCTACACCTTC
clone size: .; V gene: TRBV18; J gene: TRBJ1-1; D gene: .; CDR3 protein: CASSPQSGVSEAFF; CDR3 DNA: TGTGCCAGCTCACCTCAGTCCGGGGTAAGTGAAGCTTTCTTT
clone size: .; V gene: TRBV2; J gene: TRBJ2-7; D gene: TRBD1; CDR3 protein: CASRRDRSSYEQYF; CDR3 DNA: TGTGCCAGCCGCCGGGACAGAAGCTCCTACGAGCAGTACTTC
clone size: .; V gene: TRBV4-1; J gene: TRBJ2-1; D gene: TRBD2; CDR3 protein: CASSQRTAQRGNEQFF; CDR3 DNA: TGCGCCAGCAGCCAACGGACAGCTCAGCGGGGGAATGAGCAGTTCTTC
clone size: .; V gene: TRBV7-9; J gene: TRBJ1-1; D gene: .; CDR3 protein: CASSLMQASEAFF; CDR3 DNA: TGTGCCAGCAGCTTAATGCAGGCCTCTGAAGCTTTCTTT
clone size: .; V gene: TRBV6-5; J gene: TRBJ2-7; D gene: .; CDR3 protein: CASRAGTYEQYF; CDR3 DNA: TGTGCCAGCAGGGCAGGGACCTACGAGCAGTACTTC
clone size: once; V gene: TRBV7-6; J gene: TRBJ1-5; D gene: .; CDR3 protein: CASSRQGGQPQHF; CDR3 DNA: TGTGCCAGCAGTCGGCAGGGAGGACAGCCCCAGCATTTT
clone size: .; V gene: TRBV20-1; J gene: TRBJ1-2; D gene: .; CDR3 protein: CSRTDNYGYTF; CDR3 DNA: TGCAGTAGGACAGACAACTATGGCTACACCTTC
clone size: few; V gene: TRBV5-4; J gene: TRBJ2-6; D gene: .; CDR3 protein: CASSPGLLNSGANVLTF; CDR3 DNA: TGTGCCAGCAGTCCGGGACTTCTTAACTCTGGGGCCAACGTCCTGACTTTC
clone size: .; V gene: TRBV19; J gene: TRBJ1-1; D gene: TRBD1; CDR3 protein: CASSATGATEAFF; CDR3 DNA: TGTGCCAGTAGTGCCACAGGGGCCACTGAAGCTTTCTTT
clone size: .; V gene: TRBV30; J gene: TRBJ2-7; D gene: TRBD1; CDR3 protein: CAFGQGGSYEQYF; CDR3 DNA: TGTGCCTTCGGACAGGGTGGCTCCTACGAGCAGTACTTC
clone size: .; V gene: TRBV7-9; J gene: TRBJ1-6; D gene: .; CDR3 protein: CASSLVANSPLHF; CDR3 DNA: TGTGCCAGCAGCTTAGTAGCAAATTCACCCCTCCACTTT
clone size: .; V gene: TRBV4-2; J gene: TRBJ2-1; D gene: .; CDR3 protein: CASSLEDSQPYNEQFF; CDR3 DNA: TGTGCCAGCAGCCTAGAGGACTCCCAACCCTACAATGAGCAGTTCTTC
clone size: .; V gene: TRBV28; J gene: TRBJ1-5; D gene: .; CDR3 protein: CASSLTLGLLGSQPQHF; CDR3 DNA: TGTGCCAGCAGTTTAACCCTTGGACTCCTAGGTAGTCAGCCCCAGCATTTT
clone size: .; V gene: TRBV4-2; J gene: TRBJ1-5; D gene: .; CDR3 protein: CASSQEGGVSNQPQHF; CDR3 DNA: TGTGCCAGCAGCCAAGAGGGGGGAGTGAGCAATCAGCCCCAGCATTTT
clone size: medium-sized; V gene: TRBV5-1; J gene: TRBJ2-7; D gene: TRBD1; CDR3 protein: CASKFRGTGGDEQYF; CDR3 DNA: TGCGCCAGCAAATTTCGCGGGACAGGGGGAGACGAGCAGTACTTC
clone size: once; V gene: TRBV10-3; J gene: TRBJ2-7; D gene: .; CDR3 protein: CAISVDSSTYEQYF; CDR3 DNA: TGTGCCATCAGTGTGGACAGTTCGACCTACGAGCAGTACTTC
clone size: .; V gene: TRBV6-4; J gene: TRBJ2-1; D gene: .; CDR3 protein: CASSVLTSNSYNEQFF; CDR3 DNA: TGTGCCAGCAGTGTCCTAACTAGTAACTCCTACAATGAGCAGTTCTTC
clone size: few; V gene: TRBV10-3; J gene: TRBJ1-5; D gene: .; CDR3 protein: CAIRDSITSNQPQHF; CDR3 DNA: TGTGCCATCAGGGACAGTATAACTAGCAATCAGCCCCAGCATTTT
clone size: .; V gene: TRBV2; J gene: TRBJ2-3; D gene: TRBD2; CDR3 protein: CASSREGGADTQYF; CDR3 DNA: TGTGCCAGCAGTAGGGAGGGCGGGGCGGATACGCAGTATTTT
clone size: .; V gene: TRBV5-1; J gene: TRBJ2-3; D gene: TRBD2; CDR3 protein: CASSLGTSGTSTDTQYF; CDR3 DNA: TGCGCCAGCAGCTTAGGGACTAGCGGGACGTCAACAGATACGCAGTATTTT
clone size: .; V gene: TRBV5-4; J gene: TRBJ2-1; D gene: .; CDR3 protein: CASSLDLVYEQFF; CDR3 DNA: TGTGCCAGCAGCTTGGATCTTGTCTATGAGCAGTTCTTC
clone size: few; V gene: TRBV11-3; J gene: TRBJ1-1; D gene: .; CDR3 protein: CASSREGSTEAFF; CDR3 DNA: TGTGCCAGCAGCAGGGAGGGGTCCACTGAAGCTTTCTTT
clone size: .; V gene: TRBV19; J gene: TRBJ1-2; D gene: TRBD1; CDR3 protein: CASSIGDRRYGYTF; CDR3 DNA: TGTGCCAGTAGTATTGGGGACAGGAGGTATGGCTACACCTTC
clone size: .; V gene: TRBV7-6; J gene: TRBJ1-1; D gene: .; CDR3 protein: CASSLVENTEAFF; CDR3 DNA: TGTGCCAGCAGCTTAGTAGAGAACACTGAAGCTTTCTTT
clone size: once; V gene: TRBV29-1; J gene: TRBJ1-2; D gene: TRBD1; CDR3 protein: CSVQGGDGYTF; CDR3 DNA: TGCAGCGTTCAAGGGGGCGACGGCTACACCTTC
clone size: once; V gene: TRBV7-9; J gene: TRBJ2-3; D gene: .; CDR3 protein: CASSFRAQNTDTQYF; CDR3 DNA: TGTGCCAGCAGCTTCAGGGCCCAGAACACAGATACGCAGTATTTT
clone size: .; V gene: TRBV12-5; J gene: TRBJ2-1; D gene: .; CDR3 protein: CASGGASGNEQFF; CDR3 DNA: TGTGCTAGTGGGGGCGCCAGCGGTAATGAGCAGTTCTTC
clone size: .; V gene: TRBV9; J gene: TRBJ2-7; D gene: TRBD2; CDR3 protein: CASSPGGSRYEQYF; CDR3 DNA: TGTGCCAGCAGCCCCGGGGGGTCTCGATACGAGCAGTACTTC
clone size: few; V gene: TRBV5-1; J gene: TRBJ1-1; D gene: .; CDR3 protein: CASSLVERTEAFF; CDR3 DNA: TGCGCCAGCAGCTTGGTGGAGCGCACTGAAGCTTTCTTT
clone size: .; V gene: TRBV19; J gene: TRBJ2-4; D gene: .; CDR3 protein: CASSHRGTVLGGEAKNIQYF; CDR3 DNA: TGTGCCAGTAGTCACCGAGGGACAGTTCTGGGAGGTGAGGCCAAAAACATTCAGTACTTC
clone size: .; V gene: TRBV30; J gene: TRBJ2-2; D gene: .; CDR3 protein: CAWSRRFGGTGELFF; CDR3 DNA: TGTGCCTGGAGTAGGCGGTTCGGAGGCACCGGGGAGCTGTTTTTT
clone size: .; V gene: TRBV6-1; J gene: TRBJ2-1; D gene: TRBD2; CDR3 protein: CASSEWTSGRNEQFF; CDR3 DNA: TGTGCCAGCAGTGAGTGGACTAGCGGGAGGAATGAGCAGTTCTTC
clone size: .; V gene: TRBV2; J gene: TRBJ1-6; D gene: .; CDR3 protein: CASRFEFGPLHF; CDR3 DNA: TGTGCCAGCCGATTTGAGTTCGGACCCCTCCACTTT
clone size: .; V gene: TRBV27; J gene: TRBJ1-1; D gene: .; CDR3 protein: CASRRGAVGTEAFF; CDR3 DNA: TGTGCCAGCAGGCGGGGGGCTGTAGGCACTGAAGCTTTCTTT
clone size: .; V gene: TRBV30; J gene: TRBJ2-5; D gene: .; CDR3 protein: CAGRGLETQYF; CDR3 DNA: TGTGCCGGCCGGGGATTAGAGACCCAGTACTTC
clone size: .; V gene: TRBV6-1; J gene: TRBJ2-7; D gene: TRBD2; CDR3 protein: CAVRGPSGSYEQYF; CDR3 DNA: TGTGCCGTAAGGGGCCCTAGCGGGAGTTACGAGCAGTACTTC
clone size: .; V gene: TRBV9; J gene: TRBJ1-1; D gene: TRBD1; CDR3 protein: CASSVGTGGTEAFF; CDR3 DNA: TGTGCCAGCAGCGTAGGGACAGGGGGCACTGAAGCTTTCTTT